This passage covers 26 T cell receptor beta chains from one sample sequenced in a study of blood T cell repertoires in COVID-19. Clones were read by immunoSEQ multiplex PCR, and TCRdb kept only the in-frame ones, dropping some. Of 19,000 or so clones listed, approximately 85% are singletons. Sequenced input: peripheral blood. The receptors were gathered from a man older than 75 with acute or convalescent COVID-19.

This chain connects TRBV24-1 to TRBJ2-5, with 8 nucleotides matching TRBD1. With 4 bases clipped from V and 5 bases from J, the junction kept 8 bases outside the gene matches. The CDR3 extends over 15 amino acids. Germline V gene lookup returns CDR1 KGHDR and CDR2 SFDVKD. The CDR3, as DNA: TGTGCCACCAGTGACCCGGACAGGGAAGAGGAGACCCAGTACTTC. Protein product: CATSDPDREEETQYF.

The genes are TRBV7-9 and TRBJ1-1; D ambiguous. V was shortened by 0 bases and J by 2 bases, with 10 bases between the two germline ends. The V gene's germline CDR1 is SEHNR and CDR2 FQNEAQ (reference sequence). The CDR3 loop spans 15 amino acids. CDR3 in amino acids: CASSLAAGTNTEAFF. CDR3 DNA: TGTGCCAGCAGCTTAGCAGCCGGTACCAACACTGAAGCTTTCTTT.

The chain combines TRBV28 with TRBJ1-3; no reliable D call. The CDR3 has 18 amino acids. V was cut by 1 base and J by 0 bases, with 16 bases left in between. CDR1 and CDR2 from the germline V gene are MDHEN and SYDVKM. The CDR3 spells CASSLSGGERISGNTIYF. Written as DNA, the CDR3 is TGTGCCAGCAGTTTATCAGGTGGAGAGCGGATCTCTGGAAACACCATATATTTT. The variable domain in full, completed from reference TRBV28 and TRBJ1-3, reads DVKVTQSSRYLVKRTGEKVFLECVQDMDHENMFWYRQDPGLGLRLIYFSYDVKMKEKGDIPEGYSVSREKKERFSLILESASTNQTSMYLCASSLSGGERISGNTIYFGEGSWLTVV.

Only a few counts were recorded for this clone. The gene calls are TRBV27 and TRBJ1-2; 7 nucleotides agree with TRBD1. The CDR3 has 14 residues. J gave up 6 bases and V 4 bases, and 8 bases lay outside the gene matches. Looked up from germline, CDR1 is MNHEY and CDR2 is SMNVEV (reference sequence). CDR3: CASSSRQGRDGYTF. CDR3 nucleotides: TGTGCCAGCAGTTCGCGACAGGGTAGGGATGGCTACACCTTC.

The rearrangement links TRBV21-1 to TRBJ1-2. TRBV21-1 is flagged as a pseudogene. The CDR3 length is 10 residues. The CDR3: CASSRSGYTF. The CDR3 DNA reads TGTGCCAGCAGCAGGAGTGGCTACACCTTC.

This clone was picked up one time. CDR3: CASSQDSGQEVYGYTF. The CDR3 coding sequence is TGTGCCAGCAGCCAAGACTCAGGACAGGAGGTTTATGGCTACACCTTC. V is TRBV4-2 and J is TRBJ1-2, with 7 bases that match TRBD1. The V gene end was trimmed by 0 bases and the J gene end by 5 bases; junction bases not matched to a gene: 9. Germline V lookup: CDR1 LGHNA, CDR2 YNFKEQ. This CDR3 region has 16 residues.

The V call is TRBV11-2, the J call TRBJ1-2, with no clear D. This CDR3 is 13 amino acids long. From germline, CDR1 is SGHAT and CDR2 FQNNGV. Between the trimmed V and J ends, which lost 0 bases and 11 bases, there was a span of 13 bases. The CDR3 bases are TGTGCCAGCAGCTTAGATTACCGCGGAGGGTACACCTTC. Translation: CASSLDYRGGYTF. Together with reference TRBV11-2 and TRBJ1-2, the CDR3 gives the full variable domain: EAGVAQSPRYKIIEKRQSVAFWCNPISGHATLYWYQQILGQGPKLLIQFQNNGVVDDSQLPKDRFSAERLKGVDSTLKIQPAKLEDSAVYLCASSLDYRGGYTFGSGTRLTVV.

CDR3 sequence (DNA): TGTGCCAGCAGCTCCCAGGGGCGGAACAATGAGCAGTTCTTC. Protein sequence: CASSSQGRNNEQFF. The chain employs TRBV7-2 and TRBJ2-1; TRBD1 might be the D (6 bases). With 4 bases removed from V and 5 bases from J, the gap between germline ends came to 12 bases. CDR1 SGHTA and CDR2 FQGNSA come from the germline V gene. This CDR3 is built from 14 residues. The whole variable domain, filled in from reference TRBV7-2 and TRBJ2-1, reads GAGVSQSPSNKVTEKGKDVELRCDPISGHTALYWYRQSLGQGLEFLIYFQGNSAPDKSGLPSDRFSAERTGGSVSTLTIQRTQQEDSAVYLCASSSQGRNNEQFFGPGTRLTVL.

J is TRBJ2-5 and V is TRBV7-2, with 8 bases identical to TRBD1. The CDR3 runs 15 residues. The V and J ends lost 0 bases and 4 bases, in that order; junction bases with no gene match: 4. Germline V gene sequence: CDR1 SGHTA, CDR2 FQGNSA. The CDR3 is CASSLARTGPETQYF. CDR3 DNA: TGTGCCAGCAGCTTAGCCAGGACAGGGCCAGAGACCCAGTACTTC.

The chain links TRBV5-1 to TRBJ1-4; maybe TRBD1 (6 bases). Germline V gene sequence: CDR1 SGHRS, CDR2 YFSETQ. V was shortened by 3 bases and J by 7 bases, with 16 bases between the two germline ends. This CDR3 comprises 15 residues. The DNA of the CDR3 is TGCGCCAGCAGCTCCTGGGGGCGATTCAGTGAAAAACTGTTTTTT. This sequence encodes CASSSWGRFSEKLFF.

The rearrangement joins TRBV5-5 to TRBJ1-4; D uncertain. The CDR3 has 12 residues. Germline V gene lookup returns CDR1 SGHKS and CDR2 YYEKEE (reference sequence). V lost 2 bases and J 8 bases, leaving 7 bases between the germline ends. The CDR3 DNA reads TGTGCCAGCAGCTTCCAGAACGAAAAACTGTTTTTT. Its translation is CASSFQNEKLFF. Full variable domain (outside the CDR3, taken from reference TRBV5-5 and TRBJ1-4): DAGVTQSPTHLIKTRGQQVTLRCSPISGHKSVSWYQQVLGQGPQFIFQYYEKEERGRGNFPDRFSARQFPNYSSELNVNALLLGDSALYLCASSFQNEKLFFGSGTQLSVL.

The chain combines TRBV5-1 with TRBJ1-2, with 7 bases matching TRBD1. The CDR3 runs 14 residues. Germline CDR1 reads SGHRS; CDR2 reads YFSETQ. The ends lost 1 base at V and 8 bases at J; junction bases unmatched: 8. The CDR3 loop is CASSLNGRGEGYTF. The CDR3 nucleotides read TGCGCCAGCAGCTTGAACGGCAGGGGGGAAGGCTACACCTTC. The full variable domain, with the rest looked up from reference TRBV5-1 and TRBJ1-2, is KAGVTQTPRYLIKTRGQQVTLSCSPISGHRSVSWYQQTPGQGLQFLFEYFSETQRNKGNFPGRFSGRQFSNSRSEMNVSTLELGDSALYLCASSLNGRGEGYTFGSGTRLTVV.

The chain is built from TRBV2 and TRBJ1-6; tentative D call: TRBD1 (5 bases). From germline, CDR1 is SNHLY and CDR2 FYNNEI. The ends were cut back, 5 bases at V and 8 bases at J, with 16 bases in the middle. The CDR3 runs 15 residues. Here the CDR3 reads CASSFEGRGDSPLHF. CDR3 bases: TGTGCCAGCAGTTTTGAGGGGCGCGGGGATTCACCCCTCCACTTT.

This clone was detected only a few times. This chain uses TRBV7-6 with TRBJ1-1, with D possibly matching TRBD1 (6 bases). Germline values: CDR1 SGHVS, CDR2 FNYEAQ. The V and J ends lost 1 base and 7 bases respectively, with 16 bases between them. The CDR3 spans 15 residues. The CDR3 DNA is TGTGCCAGCAGCTTAGGCCAGGGGCCCCCGAATGAAGCTTTCTTT. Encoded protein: CASSLGQGPPNEAFF.

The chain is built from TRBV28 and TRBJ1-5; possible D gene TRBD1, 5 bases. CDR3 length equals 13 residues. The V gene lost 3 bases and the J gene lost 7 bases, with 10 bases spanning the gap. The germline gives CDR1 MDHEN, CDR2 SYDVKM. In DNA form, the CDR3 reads TGTGCCAGCAGTTTGGAGGGGCAACAGCCCCAGCATTTT. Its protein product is CASSLEGQQPQHF.

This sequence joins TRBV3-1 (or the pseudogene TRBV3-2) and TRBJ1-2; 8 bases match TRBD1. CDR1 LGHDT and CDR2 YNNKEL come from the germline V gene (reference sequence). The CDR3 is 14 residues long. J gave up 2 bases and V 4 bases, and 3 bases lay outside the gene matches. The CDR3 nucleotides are TGTGCCAGCAGCCGGACAGGGCCCAACTATGGCTACACCTTC. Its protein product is CASSRTGPNYGYTF.

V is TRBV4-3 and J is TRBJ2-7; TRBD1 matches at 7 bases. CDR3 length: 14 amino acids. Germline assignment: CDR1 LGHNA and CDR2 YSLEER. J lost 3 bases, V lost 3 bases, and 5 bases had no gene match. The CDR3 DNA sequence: TGCGCCAGCAGCCATGCAAGGACAGGCTACGAGCAGTACTTC. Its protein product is CASSHARTGYEQYF.

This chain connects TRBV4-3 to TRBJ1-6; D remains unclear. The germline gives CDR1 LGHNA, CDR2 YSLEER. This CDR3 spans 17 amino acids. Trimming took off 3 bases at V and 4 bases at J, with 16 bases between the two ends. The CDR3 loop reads CASSHPKAAVYNSPLHF. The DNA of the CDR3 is TGCGCCAGCAGCCACCCCAAGGCGGCGGTTTATAATTCACCCCTCCACTTT.

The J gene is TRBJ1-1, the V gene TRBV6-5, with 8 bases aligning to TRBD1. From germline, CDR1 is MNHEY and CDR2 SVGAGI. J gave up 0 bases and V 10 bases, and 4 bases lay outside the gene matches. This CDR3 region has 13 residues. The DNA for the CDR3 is TGTGCCAACAGACAGGGGATGAACACTGAAGCTTTCTTT. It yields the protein CANRQGMNTEAFF.

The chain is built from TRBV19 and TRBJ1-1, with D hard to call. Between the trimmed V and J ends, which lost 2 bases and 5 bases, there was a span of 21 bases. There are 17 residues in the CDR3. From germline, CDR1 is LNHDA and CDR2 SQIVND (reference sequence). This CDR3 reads CASSIPSRAGKHTEAFF. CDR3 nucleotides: TGTGCCAGTAGTATACCTTCGCGGGCCGGCAAACATACTGAAGCTTTCTTT.

The CDR3 DNA sequence: TGTGCCAGCAGCCCTAGAGGACAGACTTTATGGGGCTACACCTTC. Its protein product is CASSPRGQTLWGYTF. This chain links TRBV7-3 with TRBJ1-2; tentatively, D is TRBD1 (6 bases). Trimming left V 5 bases short and J 8 bases short, with 21 bases between. Germline lookup yields CDR1 SGHTA and CDR2 FQGTGA. This CDR3 contains 15 residues.

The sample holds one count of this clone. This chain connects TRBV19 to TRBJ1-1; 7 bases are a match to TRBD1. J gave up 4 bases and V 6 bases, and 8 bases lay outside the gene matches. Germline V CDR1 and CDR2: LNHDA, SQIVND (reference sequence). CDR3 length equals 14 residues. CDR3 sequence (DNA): TGTGCCAGTAGGTTCCCAGACAGGGCCACTGAAGCTTTCTTT. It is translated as CASRFPDRATEAFF.

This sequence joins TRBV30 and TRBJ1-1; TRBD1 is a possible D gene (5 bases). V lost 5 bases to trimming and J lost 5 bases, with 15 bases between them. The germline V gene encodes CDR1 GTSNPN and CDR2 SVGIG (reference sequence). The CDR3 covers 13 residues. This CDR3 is CAWSLQEGTEAFF. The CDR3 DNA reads TGTGCCTGGTCTTTACAGGAGGGGACTGAAGCTTTCTTT.

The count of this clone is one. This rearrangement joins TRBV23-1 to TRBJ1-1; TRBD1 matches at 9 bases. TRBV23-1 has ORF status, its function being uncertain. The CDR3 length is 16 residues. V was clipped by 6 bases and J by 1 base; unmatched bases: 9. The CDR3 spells CASSPSTGGRNTEAFF. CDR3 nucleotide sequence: TGCGCCAGCAGCCCATCGACAGGGGGTCGGAACACTGAAGCTTTCTTT.

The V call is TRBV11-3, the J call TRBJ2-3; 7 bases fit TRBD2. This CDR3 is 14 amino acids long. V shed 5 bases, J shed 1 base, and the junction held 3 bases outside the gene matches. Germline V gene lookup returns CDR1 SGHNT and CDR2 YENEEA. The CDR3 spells CASSPLAGTDTQYF. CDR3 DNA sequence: TGTGCCAGCAGCCCTCTAGCGGGCACAGATACGCAGTATTTT. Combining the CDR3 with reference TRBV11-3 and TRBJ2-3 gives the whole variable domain EAGVVQSPRYKIIEKKQPVAFWCNPISGHNTLYWYLQNLGQGPELLIRYENEEAVDDSQLPKDRFSAERLKGVDSTLKIQPAELGDSAVYLCASSPLAGTDTQYFGPGTRLTVL.

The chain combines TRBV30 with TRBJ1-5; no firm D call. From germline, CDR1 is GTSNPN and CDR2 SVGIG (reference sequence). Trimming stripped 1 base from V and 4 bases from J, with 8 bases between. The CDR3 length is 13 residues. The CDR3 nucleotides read TGTGCCTGGAGTGGGCAGGATAATCAGCCCCAGCATTTT. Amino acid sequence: CAWSGQDNQPQHF.